A selection of T cell receptor beta chains follows, all from one sample in a study of blood T cell dynamics during melanoma immunotherapy. Libraries were prepared by immunoSEQ multiplex PCR; TCRdb keeps only in-frame clonotypes and omits some of them. This table has roughly 10,000 clones, about nine tenths appearing once. Sequenced here: blood, sampled from a patient treated with checkpoint blockade. These receptors were obtained from a human donor with melanoma. CDR3s include the opening cysteine and the closing phenylalanine or tryptophan. Fields, in order: clone size, J gene, D gene, V gene, CDR3 protein, CDR3 DNA. D genes are given only for firm matches. Some rows have no size entry. The others give once, few or many, or a class for an expanded clone.

clone size: few
J gene: TRBJ1-5
D gene: .
V gene: TRBV18
CDR3 protein: CASSPPGPLNQPQHF
CDR3 DNA: TGTGCCAGCTCTCCACCGGGACCACTAAATCAGCCCCAGCATTTT

clone size: few
J gene: TRBJ1-2
D gene: .
V gene: TRBV28
CDR3 protein: CASSLRGDYGYTF
CDR3 DNA: TGTGCCAGCAGTTTGCGGGGAGACTATGGCTACACCTTC

clone size: .
J gene: TRBJ2-7
D gene: .
V gene: TRBV10-3
CDR3 protein: CAIRPQGGDEQYF
CDR3 DNA: TGTGCCATCAGGCCCCAGGGGGGAGACGAGCAGTACTTC

clone size: .
J gene: TRBJ1-5
D gene: TRBD1
V gene: TRBV2
CDR3 protein: CATSGQGDQPQHF
CDR3 DNA: TGTGCCACCTCGGGACAGGGAGACCAGCCCCAGCATTTT

clone size: .
J gene: TRBJ1-5
D gene: .
V gene: TRBV28
CDR3 protein: CASSLGVGWGNQPQHF
CDR3 DNA: TGTGCCAGCAGTTTAGGGGTAGGGTGGGGCAATCAGCCCCAGCATTTT

clone size: .
J gene: TRBJ2-7
D gene: .
V gene: TRBV5-8
CDR3 protein: CASSFRQSYEQYF
CDR3 DNA: TGTGCCAGCAGCTTCCGGCAGTCCTACGAGCAGTACTTC

clone size: once
J gene: TRBJ2-7
D gene: TRBD1
V gene: TRBV27
CDR3 protein: CASGGAGGSYEQYF
CDR3 DNA: TGTGCCTCCGGGGGCGCAGGGGGCTCGTACGAGCAGTACTTC

clone size: .
J gene: TRBJ1-5
D gene: .
V gene: TRBV7-8
CDR3 protein: CASSLLGVSNQPQHF
CDR3 DNA: TGTGCCAGCAGCTTATTAGGGGTGAGCAATCAGCCCCAGCATTTT

clone size: .
J gene: TRBJ2-1
D gene: .
V gene: TRBV10-1
CDR3 protein: CASSESWDEQFF
CDR3 DNA: TGCGCCAGCAGTGAGTCGTGGGATGAGCAGTTCTTC

clone size: .
J gene: TRBJ1-1
D gene: .
V gene: TRBV18
CDR3 protein: CASSPVGGNTEAFF
CDR3 DNA: TGTGCCAGCTCACCAGTTGGGGGGAACACTGAAGCTTTCTTT

clone size: few
J gene: TRBJ2-1
D gene: .
V gene: TRBV27
CDR3 protein: CASSLPPSDEQFF
CDR3 DNA: TGTGCCAGCAGTTTGCCCCCTAGTGATGAGCAGTTCTTC

clone size: .
J gene: TRBJ2-7
D gene: TRBD2
V gene: TRBV28
CDR3 protein: CASSSPGTSYEQYF
CDR3 DNA: TGTGCCAGCAGTTCTCCCGGGACTAGCTACGAGCAGTACTTC

clone size: few
J gene: TRBJ1-2
D gene: .
V gene: TRBV6-5
CDR3 protein: CASRNPWGYGYTF
CDR3 DNA: TGTGCCAGCAGAAATCCGTGGGGTTATGGCTACACCTTC

clone size: .
J gene: TRBJ2-7
D gene: TRBD2
V gene: TRBV27
CDR3 protein: CASSRTSGRYEQYF
CDR3 DNA: TGTGCCAGCAGCCGGACTAGCGGGAGGTACGAGCAGTACTTC

clone size: few
J gene: TRBJ2-7
D gene: .
V gene: TRBV6-5
CDR3 protein: CASSFGQSYEQYF
CDR3 DNA: TGTGCCAGCAGTTTCGGACAGTCCTACGAGCAGTACTTC

clone size: .
J gene: TRBJ1-1
D gene: TRBD1
V gene: TRBV5-5
CDR3 protein: CASSTPGQRSEAFF
CDR3 DNA: TGTGCCAGCAGCACCCCGGGACAGAGGTCAGAAGCTTTCTTT